This T cell receptor beta chain was sequenced during a study of blood T cell repertoires in COVID-19 (dated by TCRdb to the early 2020s). In the study overall: Samples covering the acute and convalescent phases of COVID-19 were provided by collaborators in the United States, Italy and Spain. Nearly every sample came with metadata listing a de-identified subject ID, COVID-19 status, age in years and sex. The repertoires were released in a freely available public database meant as a resource for research on the immune response to SARS-CoV-2. Where HLA class I and class II types were available, the types were taken from metadata supplied by the sample provider, not from assay-based typing. The material from the prospective study consisted of cDNA or gDNA derived from T cells, B-cell-depleted T cells, or PBMCs. The samples were drawn from the first 160 participants of the ongoing ImmuneRACE study and from more than 1,000 subjects provided by 6 global collaborators. Deeply sampled blood TCRbeta repertoires from subjects exposed to, actively infected with, or recovered from COVID-19 were included in the dataset. Broad study findings and their caveats: How much clinical and demographic metadata was included differed by source and by participant, and the metadata was provided uncurated.

One collaborating source in Seattle enrolled patients during active infection and followed them longitudinally through the course of disease. Each collaborating institution followed its own protocols to collect whole blood in K2EDTA tubes. Collaborator samples were shipped for TCRbeta analysis as frozen whole blood, isolated PBMCs, or DNA extracted from either sample type. The immunoSEQ Assay, a bias-controlled multiplex PCR, was used to amplify TCRbeta CDR3 regions from genomic DNA. Under the source paper's analysis protocol: Nucleated cell counts per sample were estimated from amplification of reference gene primers within the assay. To quantify the absolute abundance of each unique TCRbeta CDR3 rearrangement, sequence reads were collapsed and filtered. For each sample, productive Simpson clonality was calculated as the square root of Simpson's diversity index across productive rearrangements. This is the immuneACCESS table as TCRdb keeps it, with only in-frame sequences that have V and J called. A part of the clones is gone; compared with another copy, unresolved V genes explain less than half, and the rest is unexplained. D and trimming come from the DNA, and the V and J calls and clone size come from that table. The sample profile shows about 360,000 clones; 65% to 90% of them were found once. Of the sample, 7.1% is held by the ten largest clones.

About this clone itself: Its cognate antigen has yet to be identified. Nothing much larger sits one base from this clone, and base qualities are not available.

For CDR1 and CDR2, the germline V gene (reference sequence) lists GTSNPN and SVGIG. The cysteine opens and the phenylalanine closes a CDR3 of 14 amino acids. This entry keeps only the CDR3 DNA: 42 bases, framed from base 1. Ends trimmed: V by 3 bases, J by 9 bases; bases unmatched to a gene: 10. The clonotype originates from a woman aged 60 to 75 with COVID-19, enrolled during active disease. In this chain, TRBV30 is recombined with TRBJ2-7; the central 11 bases match TRBD2. Sequencing was performed on peripheral blood. CDR3 region: CAWSPVSGGAGQYF. The nucleotide sequence reads TGTGCCTGGAGCCCGGTTAGCGGGGGGGCCGGGCAGTACTTC.